The rows below give T cell receptor beta chains drawn from one sample of a study of T cells after yellow fever vaccination. TCRdb reprocessed the 5' RACE reads with MiXCR, giving one entry per CDR3 protein. In the table there are roughly 79,000 distinct CDR3 sequences, about 7.7% of which are singletons. Material: CD8+ T cells sorted from PBMCs, obtained around 10 days after the first yellow fever vaccination. These receptor sequences come from a man between 18 and 35 years old who received the YFV17D yellow fever vaccine. Both conserved end residues are part of each CDR3. D genes are given only for firm matches. Where a row states a size, it is once, few, many or the class of an expanded clone; other rows omit it.

J,V,size,D,CDR3,DNA
TRBJ1-1,TRBV6-1,few,TRBD1,CASRGQPNTEAFF,TGTGCCAGCAGGGGACAGCCGAACACTGAAGCTTTCTTT
TRBJ2-5,TRBV7-3,many,-,CASSLNPGTGETQYF,TGTGCCAGCAGCTTAAATCCAGGGACGGGGGAGACCCAGTACTTC
TRBJ2-3,TRBV15,many,-,CATSRVTGRSSTDTQYF,TGTGCCACCAGCAGAGTGACGGGACGTTCAAGCACAGATACGCAGTATTTT
TRBJ1-1,TRBV4-1,few,TRBD1,CASRDRGVSNTEAFF,TGCGCCAGCAGGGACAGGGGTGTTTCGAACACTGAAGCTTTCTTT
TRBJ2-2,TRBV7-9,few,-,CASSSLTNANTGELFF,TGTGCCAGCAGCTCCTTGACAAATGCGAACACCGGGGAGCTGTTTTTT
TRBJ2-3,TRBV7-8,many,-,CASSLAGVRPDTQYF,TGTGCCAGCAGCTTAGCAGGGGTCCGTCCGGATACGCAGTATTTT
TRBJ2-5,TRBV11-3,-,-,CASSRRYQETQYF,TGTGCCAGCAGCCGCCGCTATCAAGAGACCCAGTACTTC
TRBJ2-3,TRBV7-2,few,TRBD2,CASSPGPSGGARDTQYF,TGTGCCAGCAGCCCCGGGCCCAGCGGGGGGGCCAGAGATACGCAGTATTTT
TRBJ1-4,TRBV5-1,few,TRBD1,CASSSPPGQNNEKLFF,TGCGCCAGCAGCTCACCTCCGGGACAGAATAATGAAAAACTGTTTTTT
TRBJ2-2,TRBV5-4,few,-,CASSSETNTGELFF,TGTGCCAGCAGCTCAGAGACGAACACCGGGGAGCTGTTTTTT
TRBJ2-2,TRBV4-1,-,-,CASTPGDNTGELFF,TGCGCCAGCACTCCCGGGGATAACACCGGGGAGCTGTTTTTT
TRBJ1-4,TRBV12-3/TRBV12-4,few,-,CASSPAGGGNEKLFF,TGTGCCAGCAGTCCGGCGGGGGGGGGTAATGAAAAACTGTTTTTT
TRBJ2-7,TRBV7-3,few,TRBD2,CASSFGGGSSYEQYF,TGTGCCAGCAGCTTTGGCGGGGGGAGCTCCTACGAGCAGTACTTC